This T cell receptor (beta chain) comes out of a study of pediatric ulcerative colitis. This table comes from immunoSEQ multiplex PCR, and its TCRdb copy is limited to in-frame clones, with some not included. The sample yields about 34,000 clones, roughly 82% seen once. This clone occurred a few times. V was clipped by 4 bases and J by 5 bases, with 12 bases between them. In germline, CDR1 is MNHNY, CDR2 SVGAGI (reference sequence). This CDR3 is 14 amino acids long. One to two pinch biopsies were taken from the rectum during colonoscopy. The sequenced sample was gut tissue. V gene TRBV6-6 combines with J gene TRBJ1-3, with D possibly being TRBD1 (6 bases). The receptor was isolated from a boy younger than 18 with severe ulcerative colitis. CDR3 sequence reads: CASSFEGQRNTIYF. The CDR3 nucleotides are TGTGCCAGCAGTTTTGAAGGACAGAGAAACACCATATATTTT.